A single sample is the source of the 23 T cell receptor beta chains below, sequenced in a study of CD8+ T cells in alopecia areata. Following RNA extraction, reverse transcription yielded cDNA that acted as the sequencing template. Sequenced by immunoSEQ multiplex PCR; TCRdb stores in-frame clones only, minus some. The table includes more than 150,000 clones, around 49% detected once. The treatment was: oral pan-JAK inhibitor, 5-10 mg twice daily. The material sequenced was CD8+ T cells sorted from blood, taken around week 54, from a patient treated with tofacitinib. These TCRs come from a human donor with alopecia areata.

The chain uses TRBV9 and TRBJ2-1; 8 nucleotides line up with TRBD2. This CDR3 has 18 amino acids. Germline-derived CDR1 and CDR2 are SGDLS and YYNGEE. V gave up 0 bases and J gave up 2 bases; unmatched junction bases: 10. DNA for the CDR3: TGTGCCAGCAGCGTAGGATGGAACGGGGGGGCCCCCTACAATGAGCAGTTCTTC. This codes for CASSVGWNGGAPYNEQFF.

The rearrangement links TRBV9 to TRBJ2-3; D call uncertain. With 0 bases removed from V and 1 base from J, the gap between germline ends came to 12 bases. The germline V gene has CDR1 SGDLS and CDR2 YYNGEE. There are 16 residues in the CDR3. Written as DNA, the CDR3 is TGTGCCAGCAGCGTAGCAAGTACGCTGGGCACAGATACGCAGTATTTT. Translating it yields CASSVASTLGTDTQYF.

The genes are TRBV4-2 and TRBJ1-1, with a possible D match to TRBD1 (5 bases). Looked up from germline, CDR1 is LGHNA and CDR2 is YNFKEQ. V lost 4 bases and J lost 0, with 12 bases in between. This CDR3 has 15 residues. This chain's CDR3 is CASSPGGEMNTEAFF. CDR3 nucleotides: TGTGCCAGCAGCCCCGGGGGGGAGATGAACACTGAAGCTTTCTTT.

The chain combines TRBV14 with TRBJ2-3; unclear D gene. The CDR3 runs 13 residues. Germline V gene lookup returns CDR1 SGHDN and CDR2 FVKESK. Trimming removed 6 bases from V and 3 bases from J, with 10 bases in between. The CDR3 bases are TGTGCCAGCAGTCTAAGGTTTACAGATACGCAGTATTTT. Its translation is CASSLRFTDTQYF.

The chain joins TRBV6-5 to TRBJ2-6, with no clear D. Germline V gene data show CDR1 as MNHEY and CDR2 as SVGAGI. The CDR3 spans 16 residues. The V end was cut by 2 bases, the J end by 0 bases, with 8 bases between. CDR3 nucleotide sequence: TGTGCCAGCAGTTACCTAACAGTCTCTGGGGCCAACGTCCTGACTTTC. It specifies CASSYLTVSGANVLTF.

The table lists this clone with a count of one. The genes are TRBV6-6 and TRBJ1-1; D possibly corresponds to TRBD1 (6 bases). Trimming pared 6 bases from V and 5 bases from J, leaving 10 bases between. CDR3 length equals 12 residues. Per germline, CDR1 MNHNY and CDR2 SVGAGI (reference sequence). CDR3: CASRQGGTEAFF. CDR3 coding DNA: TGTGCCAGCAGACAGGGCGGGACTGAAGCTTTCTTT.

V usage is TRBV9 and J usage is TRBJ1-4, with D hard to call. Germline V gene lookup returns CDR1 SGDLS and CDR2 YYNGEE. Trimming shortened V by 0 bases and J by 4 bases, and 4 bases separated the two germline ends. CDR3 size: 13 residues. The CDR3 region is CASSVGGNEKLFF. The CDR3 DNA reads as TGTGCCAGCAGCGTAGGTGGTAATGAAAAACTGTTTTTT. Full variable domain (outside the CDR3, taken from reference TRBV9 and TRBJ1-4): DSGVTQTPKHLITATGQRVTLRCSPRSGDLSVYWYQQSLDQGLQFLIQYYNGEERAKGNILERFSAQQFPDLHSELNLSSLELGDSALYFCASSVGGNEKLFFGSGTQLSVL.

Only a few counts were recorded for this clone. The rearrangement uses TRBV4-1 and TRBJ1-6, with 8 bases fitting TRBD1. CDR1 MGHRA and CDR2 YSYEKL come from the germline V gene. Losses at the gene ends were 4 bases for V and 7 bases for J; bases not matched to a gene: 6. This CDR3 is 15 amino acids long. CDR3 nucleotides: TGCGCCAGCAGCCGCACAGGGGGGGAAAATTCACCCCTCCACTTT. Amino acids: CASSRTGGENSPLHF.

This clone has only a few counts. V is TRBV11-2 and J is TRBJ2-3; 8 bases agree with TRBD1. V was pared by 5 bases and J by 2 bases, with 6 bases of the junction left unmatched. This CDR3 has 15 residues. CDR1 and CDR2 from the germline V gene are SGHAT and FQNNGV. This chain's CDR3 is CASSTGQGHTDTQYF. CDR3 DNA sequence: TGTGCCAGCAGCACCGGACAGGGCCACACAGATACGCAGTATTTT.

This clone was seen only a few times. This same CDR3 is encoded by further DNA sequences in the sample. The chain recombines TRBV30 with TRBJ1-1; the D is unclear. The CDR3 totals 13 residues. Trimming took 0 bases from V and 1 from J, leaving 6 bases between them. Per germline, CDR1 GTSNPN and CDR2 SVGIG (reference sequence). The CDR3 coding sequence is TGTGCCTGGAGTGTACTGGGGAACACTGAAGCTTTCTTT. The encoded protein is CAWSVLGNTEAFF.

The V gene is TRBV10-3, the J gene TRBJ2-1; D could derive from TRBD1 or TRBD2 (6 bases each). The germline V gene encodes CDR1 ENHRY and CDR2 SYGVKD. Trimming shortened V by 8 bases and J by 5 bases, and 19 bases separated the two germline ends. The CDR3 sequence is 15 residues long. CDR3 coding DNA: TGTGCCATCGGGGGAGGACGGACAGACGACAATGAGCAGTTCTTC. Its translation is CAIGGGRTDDNEQFF.

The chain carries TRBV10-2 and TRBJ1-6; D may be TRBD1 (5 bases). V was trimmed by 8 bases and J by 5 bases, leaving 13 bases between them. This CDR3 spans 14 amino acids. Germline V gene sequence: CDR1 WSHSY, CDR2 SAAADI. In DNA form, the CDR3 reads TGCGCCAGCTCACGACAAGGGGATAATTCACCCCTCCACTTT. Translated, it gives CASSRQGDNSPLHF.

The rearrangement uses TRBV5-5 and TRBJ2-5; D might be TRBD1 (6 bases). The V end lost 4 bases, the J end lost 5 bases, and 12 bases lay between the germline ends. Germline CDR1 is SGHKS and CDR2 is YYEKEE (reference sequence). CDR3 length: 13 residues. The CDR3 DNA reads TGTGCCAGCAGCACAGGGAGTTGGGAGACCCAGTACTTC. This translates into CASSTGSWETQYF.

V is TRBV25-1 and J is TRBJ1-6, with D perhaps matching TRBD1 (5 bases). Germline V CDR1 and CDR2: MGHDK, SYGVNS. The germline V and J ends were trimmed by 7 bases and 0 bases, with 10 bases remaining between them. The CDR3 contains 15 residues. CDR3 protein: CASKRDSSYNSPLHF. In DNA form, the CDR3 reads TGTGCCAGCAAGAGAGACAGCTCCTATAATTCACCCCTCCACTTT. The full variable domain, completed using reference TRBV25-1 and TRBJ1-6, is EADIYQTPRYLVIGTGKKITLECSQTMGHDKMYWYQQDPGMELHLIHYSYGVNSTEKGDLSSESTVSRIRTEHFPLTLESARPSHTSQYLCASKRDSSYNSPLHFGNGTRLTVT.

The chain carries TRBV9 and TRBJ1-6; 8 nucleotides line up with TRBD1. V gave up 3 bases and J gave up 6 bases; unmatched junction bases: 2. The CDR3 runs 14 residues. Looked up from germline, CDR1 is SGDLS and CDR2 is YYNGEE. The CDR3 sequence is CASSDGQGNSPLHF. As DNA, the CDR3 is TGTGCCAGCAGCGATGGACAGGGTAATTCACCCCTCCACTTT.

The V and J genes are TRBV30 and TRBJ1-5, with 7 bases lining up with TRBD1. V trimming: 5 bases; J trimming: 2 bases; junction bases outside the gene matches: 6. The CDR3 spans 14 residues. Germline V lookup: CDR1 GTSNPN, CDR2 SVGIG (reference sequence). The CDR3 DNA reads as TGTGCCTGGGGGATAGGACAGGGCAATCAGCCCCAGCATTTT. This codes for CAWGIGQGNQPQHF.

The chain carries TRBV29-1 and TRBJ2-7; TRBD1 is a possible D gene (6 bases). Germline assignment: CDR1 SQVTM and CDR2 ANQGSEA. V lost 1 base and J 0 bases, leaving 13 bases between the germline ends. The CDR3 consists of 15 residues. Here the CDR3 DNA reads TGCAGCGTTGAAGGATTCCAGGACAGCTCCTACGAGCAGTACTTC. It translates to CSVEGFQDSSYEQYF.

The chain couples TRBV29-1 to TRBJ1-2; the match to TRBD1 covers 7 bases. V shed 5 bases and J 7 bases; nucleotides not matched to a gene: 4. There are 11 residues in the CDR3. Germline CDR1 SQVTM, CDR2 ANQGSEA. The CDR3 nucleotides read TGCAGCGTTCCACAGGGGATTGGCTACACCTTC. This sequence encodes CSVPQGIGYTF.

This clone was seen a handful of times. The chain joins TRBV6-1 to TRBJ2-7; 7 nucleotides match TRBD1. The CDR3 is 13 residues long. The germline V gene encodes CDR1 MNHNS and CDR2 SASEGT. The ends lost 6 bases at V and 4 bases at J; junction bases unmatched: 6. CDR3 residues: CASSPQGEYEQYF. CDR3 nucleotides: TGTGCCAGCAGCCCCCAGGGGGAATACGAGCAGTACTTC.

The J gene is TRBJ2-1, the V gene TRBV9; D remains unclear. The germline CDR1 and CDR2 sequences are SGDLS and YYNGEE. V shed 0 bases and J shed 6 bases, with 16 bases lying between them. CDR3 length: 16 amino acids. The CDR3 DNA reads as TGTGCCAGCAGCGTAGTGGCCCGCGCGGCTGGCAATGAGCAGTTCTTC. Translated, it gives CASSVVARAAGNEQFF.

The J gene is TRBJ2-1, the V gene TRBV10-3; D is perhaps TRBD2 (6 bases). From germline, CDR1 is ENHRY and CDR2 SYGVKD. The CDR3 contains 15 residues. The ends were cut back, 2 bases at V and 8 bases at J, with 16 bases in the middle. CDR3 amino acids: CAISETSTSFDEQFF. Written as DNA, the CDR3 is TGTGCCATCAGTGAGACTAGCACGTCCTTTGATGAGCAGTTCTTC.

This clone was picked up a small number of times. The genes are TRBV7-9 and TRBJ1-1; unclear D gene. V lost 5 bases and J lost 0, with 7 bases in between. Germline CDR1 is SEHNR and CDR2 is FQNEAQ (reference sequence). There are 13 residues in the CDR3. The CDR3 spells CASSPGLNTEAFF. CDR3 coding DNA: TGTGCCAGCAGCCCCGGGCTGAACACTGAAGCTTTCTTT.

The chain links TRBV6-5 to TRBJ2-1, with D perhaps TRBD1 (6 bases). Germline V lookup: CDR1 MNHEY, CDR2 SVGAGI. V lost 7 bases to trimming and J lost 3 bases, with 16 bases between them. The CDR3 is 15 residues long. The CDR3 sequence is CASTPSGHFYNEQFF. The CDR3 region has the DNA TGTGCCAGCACTCCTTCGGGACACTTCTACAATGAGCAGTTCTTC.